This T cell receptor beta chain emerged from a study of cytomegalovirus exposure and HLA in healthy donors. Study-wide results and caveats: The authors confirmed in vitro that a few CMV-associated chains were specific for CMV antigens. Usually a TCR sequence was rare, but some public TCRs were found in many donors. Association of a missense DCLRE1C variant with TCR beta V- and J-gene trimming was reported in a later analysis.

This PCR relied on a set of 60 Vbeta primers and 13 Jbeta primers. Libraries were prepared by immunoSEQ multiplex PCR; TCRdb keeps only in-frame clonotypes and omits some of them. This sample's table has about 160,000 clones. A note on this clone: What it binds is unknown.

CDR1 and CDR2 (germline): LNHDA, SQIVND (reference sequence). CDR3 length equals 16 residues. The source is a woman between 55 and 75 years old in good health and CMV-seronegative. This rearrangement joins TRBV19 to TRBJ2-5; D is possibly TRBD2 (6 bases). The DNA end is a closer match to TRBJ2-7, so the J assignment may be wrong. Sequencing was done on a sample of PBMCs. This CDR3 reads CTEVAGRGRISYEQYF. CDR3 nucleotide sequence: TGTACCGAAGTTGCCGGGCGGGGTCGTATTTCCTACGAGCAGTACTTC.